The clone carrying this T cell receptor (beta chain) was counted ten times or more. Its antigen is unknown. V dropped 7 bases and J dropped 1 base, with 19 bases sitting between them. The CDR3 is made up of 16 amino acids. Looked up from germline, CDR1 is MDHEN and CDR2 is SYDVKM. Described time point: longitudinal time-point 2. For the unsorted libraries, 2 million PBMCs stored at -80 C served as input. This sample is drawn from a study of neurological immune-mediated disorders. Overall study findings and caveats: Because no CDR3 amino acid sequences were shared across subjects by expanded clones, private repertoires were suggested in all groups. HTLV-1-associated myelopathy showed the most TCR clonal expansion; multiple sclerosis the least, below healthy controls.

By 5'RACE with 10-nucleotide random UMIs, the cDNA was made. TCRdb reprocessed the 5' RACE reads with MiXCR, giving one entry per CDR3 protein. The sample contains some 48,000 distinct CDR3 sequences, 10% to 15% of which appear only once. The origin of this receptor is a male donor with HTLV-1-associated myelopathy (HAM/TSP). Specimen: PBMCs. The rearrangement links TRBV28 to TRBJ1-1; a possible D gene is TRBD1 (5 bases). CDR3 DNA sequence: TGTGCCAGCACCACACCCGCGGGACGGGGGAACACTGAAGCTTTCTTT. It translates to CASTTPAGRGNTEAFF.